This T cell receptor (beta chain) was obtained from a study of shared clonotypes between healthy human individuals. All donors qualified as healthy HIV-negative adults and had experienced no recent acute infections or vaccinations. This clone was seen a few times. The antigen is undetermined. The assay was carried out at the deep level. The method was immunoSEQ multiplex PCR; TCRdb's version includes in-frame clones alone and lacks a portion of them. The sample consists of some 510,000 clones, approximately 79% of them appearing once. The study, taken as a whole, reports: Genetic and exposure-history diversity was limited by the few donors.

The V end was cut by 3 bases, the J end by 0 bases, with 9 bases between. Germline lookup yields CDR1 MDHEN and CDR2 SYDVKM. This CDR3 region has 14 residues. The chain joins TRBV28 to TRBJ2-7; D is possibly TRBD1 (6 bases). Sequenced sample: PBMCs. The receptor was derived from a woman in her thirties or forties in good health. Some clones in this sample may be carry-over from other donors' samples. CDR3 region: CASSFWDNSYEQYF. Written as DNA, the CDR3 is TGTGCCAGCAGTTTTTGGGACAACTCCTACGAGCAGTACTTC.